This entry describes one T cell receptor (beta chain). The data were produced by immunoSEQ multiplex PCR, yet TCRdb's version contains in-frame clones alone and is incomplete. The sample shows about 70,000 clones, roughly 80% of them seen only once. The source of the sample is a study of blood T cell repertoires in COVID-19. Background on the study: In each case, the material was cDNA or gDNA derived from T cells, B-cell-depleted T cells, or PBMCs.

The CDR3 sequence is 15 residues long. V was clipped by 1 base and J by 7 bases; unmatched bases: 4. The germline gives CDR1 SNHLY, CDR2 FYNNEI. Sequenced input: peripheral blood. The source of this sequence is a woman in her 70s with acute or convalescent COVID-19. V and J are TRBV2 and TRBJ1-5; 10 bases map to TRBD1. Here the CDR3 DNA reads TGTGCCAGCAGTGAAGTGGGACAGGGGTTGCAGCCCCAGCATTTT. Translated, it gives CASSEVGQGLQPQHF. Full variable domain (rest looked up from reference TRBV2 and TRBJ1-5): EPEVTQTPSHQVTQMGQEVILRCVPISNHLYFYWYRQILGQKVEFLVSFYNNEISEKSEIFDDQFSVERPDGSNFTLKIRSTKLEDSAMYFCASSEVGQGLQPQHFGDGTRLSIL.